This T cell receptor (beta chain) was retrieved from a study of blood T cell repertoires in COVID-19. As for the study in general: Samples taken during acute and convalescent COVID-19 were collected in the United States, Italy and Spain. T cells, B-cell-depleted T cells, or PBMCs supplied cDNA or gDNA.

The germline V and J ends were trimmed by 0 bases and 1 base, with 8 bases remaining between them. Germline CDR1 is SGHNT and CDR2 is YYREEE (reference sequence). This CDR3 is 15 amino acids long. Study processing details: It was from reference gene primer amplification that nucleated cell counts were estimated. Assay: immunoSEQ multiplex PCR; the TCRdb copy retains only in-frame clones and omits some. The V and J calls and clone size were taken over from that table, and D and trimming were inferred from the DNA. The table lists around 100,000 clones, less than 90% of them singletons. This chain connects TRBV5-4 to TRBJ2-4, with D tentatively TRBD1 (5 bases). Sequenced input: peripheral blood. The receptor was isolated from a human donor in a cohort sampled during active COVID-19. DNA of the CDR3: TGTGCCAGCAGCTTGGAGGGGTCGGCCAAAAACATTCAGTACTTC. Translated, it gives CASSLEGSAKNIQYF.